The 27 T cell receptor beta chains below all came from one sample that was sequenced in a study of CD8 T cells in ankylosing spondylitis. TCRdb analysed the 5' RACE reads with MiXCR anew, one entry per CDR3 protein. The table includes about 260,000 distinct CDR3 sequences, roughly 25% detected once. The sample was blood, either unsorted or a sorted T cell fraction (not recorded which). The receptors come from a male donor with ankylosing spondylitis or in good health (not recorded which).

This chain uses TRBV7-2 with TRBJ2-3, with 9 nucleotides matching TRBD1. The CDR3 is 15 residues long. In germline, CDR1 is SGHTA, CDR2 FQGNSA. Unmatched junction bases numbered 8, after V lost 5 bases and J lost 5 bases. As DNA, the CDR3 is TGTGCCAGCAGCAAACAACCGGGACAGGGAGATACGCAGTATTTT. Residues: CASSKQPGQGDTQYF.

This clonotype was observed many times. The CDR3 region has the DNA TGCAGTGCCCATGGGGACGCCTTTCACTACGAGCAGTACTTC. Translating it yields CSAHGDAFHYEQYF. The chain employs TRBV20-1 and TRBJ2-7; either TRBD1 or TRBD2 may fit D (5 bases each). Trimming removed 6 bases from V and 3 bases from J, with 18 bases in between. Germline V gene lookup returns CDR1 DFQATT and CDR2 SNEGSKA (reference sequence). This CDR3 has 14 residues.

This clonotype has a handful of counts. The J gene is TRBJ2-1, the V gene TRBV12-3 or TRBV12-4; 8 nucleotides line up with TRBD2. J was trimmed by 7 bases and V by 5 bases; bases with no gene match: 16. This CDR3 spans 17 amino acids. The CDR3 sequence is CASSLPVGGGIRNEQFF. The CDR3 DNA reads as TGTGCCAGCAGTCTTCCCGTTGGCGGGGGGATTCGAAATGAGCAGTTCTTC.

This clonotype has more than one count but fewer than ten. CDR3 bases: TGTGCCAGCAGTTTTACCCGCTATTACAATGAGCAGTTCTTC. Its protein product is CASSFTRYYNEQFF. This chain connects TRBV12-3 or TRBV12-4 to TRBJ2-1; the D is unclear. V was shortened by 3 bases and J by 4 bases, with 10 bases between the two germline ends. CDR3 length: 14 amino acids.

This clonotype showed up many times. The V gene is TRBV6-2 or TRBV6-3, the J gene TRBJ2-3; TRBD2 agrees at 9 bases. The germline V gene has CDR1 MNHEY and CDR2 SVGEGT. The CDR3 has 14 amino acids. With V trimmed by 6 bases and J by 5 bases, 6 bases remained unmatched. In nucleotides, the CDR3 is TGTGCCAGCAGGATAGCGGGGGCGAAAGATACGCAGTATTTT. Its protein product is CASRIAGAKDTQYF.

This clonotype was detected many times. The rearrangement joins TRBV5-1 to TRBJ2-1, with TRBD2 identical over 7 bases. CDR1 and CDR2 from the germline V gene are SGHRS and YFSETQ. The CDR3 runs to 15 residues. Trimming at V came to 4 bases and at J to 3 bases, leaving 7 bases not matched to a gene. CDR3 nucleotide sequence: TGCGCCAGCAGCAAAGCGGGGACCTTCTACAATGAGCAGTTCTTC. It yields the protein CASSKAGTFYNEQFF.

This clonotype was found many times. At one of its ends the junction is not consistent with the germline gene, which may arise from a read error. This chain joins TRBV6-5 and TRBJ2-7; D call uncertain. The CDR3 runs to 12 residues. Germline CDR1 MNHEY, CDR2 SVGAGI. The CDR3 coding sequence is TGTGCCAGCAGCCGCACCTCCCACGAGCAGTACTTC. This translates into CASSRTSHEQYF.

This chain connects TRBV5-4 to TRBJ1-3, with D tentatively TRBD1 (5 bases). In germline, CDR1 is SGHNT, CDR2 YYREEE (reference sequence). The germline V and J ends were trimmed by 4 bases and 0 bases, with 14 bases remaining between them. The CDR3 is 16 residues long. In DNA form, the CDR3 reads TGTGCCAGCAGCCCAGATGGGGGTGGCTCTGGAAACACCATATATTTT. This gives the protein CASSPDGGGSGNTIYF.

In this sample, this clonotype turned up many times. The chain has TRBV4-1 and TRBJ2-2, with a weak D call TRBD1 (5 bases). Trimming pared 3 bases from V and 2 bases from J, leaving 16 bases between. CDR3 size: 17 residues. Germline CDR1 is MGHRA and CDR2 is YSYEKL. CDR3 DNA: TGCGCCAGCAGCCATTTACAGGTCTCACTCAACACCGGGGAGCTGTTTTTT. This translates into CASSHLQVSLNTGELFF.

This clonotype was found a few times. The chain links TRBV29-1 to TRBJ1-4; maybe TRBD1 (6 bases). This CDR3 region has 15 residues. V lost 6 bases, J lost 0 bases, and 14 bases lay in between. The germline CDR1 and CDR2 sequences are SQVTM and ANQGSEA. The DNA for the CDR3 is TGCAGCGTGGGAGACAGGATTGCAACTAATGAAAAACTGTTTTTT. It translates to CSVGDRIATNEKLFF.

This clonotype was counted only a few times. V usage is TRBV5-5 and J usage is TRBJ2-5, with a tentative D call TRBD2 (5 bases). The CDR3 sequence is 12 residues long. Germline-derived CDR1 and CDR2 are SGHKS and YYEKEE (reference sequence). The V and J ends lost 2 bases and 5 bases respectively, with 7 bases between them. CDR3 sequence (DNA): TGTGCCAGCAGCTTCGGACTGGAGACCCAGTACTTC. Translation: CASSFGLETQYF.

This clonotype was seen at least ten times. The chain is built from TRBV2 and TRBJ1-2; D call uncertain. This CDR3 is 15 amino acids long. Between the trimmed V and J ends, which lost 4 bases and 0 bases, there was a span of 12 bases. Germline loops: CDR1 SNHLY, CDR2 FYNNEI. CDR3 sequence reads: CASSGQETPNYGYTF. CDR3 sequence (DNA): TGTGCCAGCAGTGGCCAAGAGACGCCTAACTATGGCTACACCTTC.

This clonotype was observed at least ten times. V and J are TRBV6-5 and TRBJ1-5; 9 nucleotides align to TRBD1. The CDR3 extends over 17 amino acids. The V and J ends lost 2 bases and 6 bases, in that order; junction bases with no gene match: 11. Germline lookup yields CDR1 MNHEY and CDR2 SVGAGI. For the CDR3, the DNA is TGTGCCAGCAGTTACCATGGACAGGGGCGATCGGGTCAGCCCCAGCATTTT. It yields the protein CASSYHGQGRSGQPQHF.

This clonotype has a count of ten or more. This rearrangement joins TRBV20-1 to TRBJ2-7; possibly TRBD1 for D (5 bases). Germline V gives CDR1 DFQATT, CDR2 SNEGSKA (reference sequence). The CDR3 has 13 residues. V lost 0 bases to trimming and J lost 6 bases, with 12 bases between them. CDR3 in amino acids: CSARDRAQFEQYF. The CDR3 DNA reads TGCAGTGCTAGAGACAGGGCGCAATTCGAGCAGTACTTC.

This clonotype was detected many times. The chain recombines TRBV20-1 with TRBJ2-7; TRBD2 matches 11 bases. Germline values: CDR1 DFQATT, CDR2 SNEGSKA (reference sequence). The CDR3 is 15 residues long. With 6 bases clipped from V and 4 bases from J, the junction kept 11 bases outside the gene matches. CDR3 DNA: TGCAGTGCGTTCTCAACTAGCGGGGGACTATACGAGCAGTACTTC. Its translation is CSAFSTSGGLYEQYF.

This clonotype was recorded at least ten times. The chain combines TRBV2 with TRBJ1-1, with TRBD1 matching over 8 bases. J was trimmed by 6 bases and V by 7 bases; bases with no gene match: 10. Germline V CDR1 and CDR2: SNHLY, FYNNEI. The CDR3 is 14 amino acids. CDR3 amino acids: CASTNYRGSAEAFF. The CDR3 DNA is TGTGCCAGCACCAATTACAGGGGGAGCGCTGAAGCTTTCTTT.

The genes are TRBV20-1 and TRBJ1-6; TRBD1 matches 9 bases. There are 14 residues in the CDR3. Germline assignment: CDR1 DFQATT and CDR2 SNEGSKA (reference sequence). V lost 1 base to trimming and J lost 10 bases; unmatched junction nucleotides: 5. DNA of the CDR3: TGCAGTGCTAGAGCGGACAGGGGCGAGTCACCCCTCCACTTT. Encoded protein: CSARADRGESPLHF.

The table lists this clonotype with many counts. The rearrangement uses TRBV12-3 or TRBV12-4 and TRBJ1-1; D may be TRBD1 (5 bases). V lost 7 bases and J 4 bases, leaving 16 bases between the germline ends. This CDR3 is built from 14 residues. CDR3 in DNA: TGTGCCAGCAACCTAGCCAGGGCGGGCACTGAAGCTTTCTTT. As protein: CASNLARAGTEAFF.

The sample holds a few counts of this clonotype. The V and J genes are TRBV20-1 and TRBJ2-2; weak D call: TRBD1 (6 bases). This CDR3 comprises 14 residues. Germline CDR1 DFQATT, CDR2 SNEGSKA (reference sequence). V was shortened by 3 bases and J by 6 bases, with 14 bases between the two germline ends. DNA for the CDR3: TGCAGTGCTAGCCCCAATCCAGGGGCCGGGGAGCTGTTTTTT. This encodes CSASPNPGAGELFF.

This clonotype was picked up many times. The chain couples TRBV12-3 or TRBV12-4 to TRBJ2-1; 7 positions match TRBD1. The junction had 2 bases not matched to a gene; V was cut back by 5 bases and J by 4 bases. The CDR3 has 13 amino acids. CDR3 region: CASSRDRYNEQFF. The CDR3 DNA sequence: TGTGCCAGCAGTCGGGACAGATACAATGAGCAGTTCTTC.

This clonotype was found many times. The chain combines TRBV20-1 with TRBJ2-7; no clear D. With 5 bases removed from V and 3 bases from J, the gap between germline ends came to 17 bases. CDR1 is DFQATT and CDR2 is SNEGSKA in the germline V gene (reference sequence). The CDR3 runs 14 residues. The CDR3 reads CSAPLTPPRYEQYF. The CDR3 coding sequence is TGCAGTGCTCCACTAACCCCCCCCCGCTACGAGCAGTACTTC.

Only a few counts were recorded for this clonotype. This chain joins TRBV7-9 and TRBJ2-3, with 9 bases lining up with TRBD1. This CDR3 spans 16 amino acids. The ends lost 6 bases at V and 1 base at J; junction bases unmatched: 8. Per germline, CDR1 SEHNR and CDR2 FQNEAQ (reference sequence). The CDR3: CASSTGTGRGTDTQYF. The CDR3 bases are TGTGCCAGCAGTACCGGGACAGGGAGGGGCACAGATACGCAGTATTTT.

The genes are TRBV15 and TRBJ2-7, with TRBD2 as a possible D gene (5 bases). This CDR3 is built from 13 residues. Germline CDR1 reads LNHNV; CDR2 reads YYDKDF (reference sequence). Between the trimmed V and J ends, which lost 0 bases and 6 bases, there was a span of 9 bases. CDR3 nucleotides: TGTGCCACCAGCAGAGATCGGGAACGCGAGCAGTACTTC. Translated, it gives CATSRDREREQYF.

This clonotype was observed many times. As DNA, the CDR3 is TGTGCCAGCAGTTCCCCGGGCAGGGCGAACACCGGGGAGCTGTTTTTT. Protein: CASSSPGRANTGELFF. The genes are TRBV6-5 and TRBJ2-2, with TRBD1 as a possible D gene (5 bases). Trimming left V 4 bases short and J 0 bases short, with 12 bases between. CDR3 length equals 16 residues. Germline-derived CDR1 and CDR2 are MNHEY and SVGAGI.

This clonotype has only one observation. The chain uses TRBV20-1 and TRBJ1-5, with D unclear. Per the germline V gene, CDR1 is DFQATT and CDR2 is SNEGSKA (reference sequence). Trimming removed 5 bases from V and 0 bases from J, with 14 bases in between. This CDR3 comprises 15 residues. CDR3 in amino acids: CSAGEGSYSNQPQHF. CDR3 DNA: TGCAGTGCTGGGGAGGGTTCCTATAGCAATCAGCCCCAGCATTTT.

This chain links TRBV2 with TRBJ2-3, with D unclear. Germline values: CDR1 SNHLY, CDR2 FYNNEI. This CDR3 spans 14 amino acids. V gave up 6 bases and J gave up 4 bases, with 14 bases separating them. The CDR3 nucleotides are TGTGCCAGCAGCTCCCAAGAACTGTCAGATACGCAGTATTTT. Translated: CASSSQELSDTQYF.

This clonotype occurred many times. The CDR3 is CASSLLWGPGETQYF. The CDR3 DNA follows: TGTGCCAGCAGTTTACTCTGGGGGCCGGGGGAGACCCAGTACTTC. The chain combines TRBV12-3 or TRBV12-4 with TRBJ2-5, with D possibly matching TRBD1 (6 bases). CDR3 size: 15 residues. Trimming left V 2 bases short and J 5 bases short, with 15 bases between.